This T cell receptor beta chain emerged from a study of cytomegalovirus exposure and HLA in healthy donors. For the study at large: Among roughly 180 million T cells, an earlier analysis found about 110 million unique TCR beta sequences.

General study results and limits: In a later analysis, TCR beta V- and J-gene trimming was associated with a missense DCLRE1C variant. Later findings reportedly placed an Asian-associated ancestry cluster below the approximately 670-donor mean for N-insertions. The study reported that TCR beta sequences accurately predicted HLA-A and HLA-B alleles in most subjects.

Turning to this clone: Its specificity is not known. The junction does not match germline at one end; this may be a read error.

The PCR made use of 60 Vbeta and 13 Jbeta primers. Clones were read by immunoSEQ multiplex PCR, and TCRdb kept only the in-frame ones, dropping some. The data show over 150,000 clones, 65% to 85% seen once. This CDR3 has 16 amino acids. CDR1 SEHNR and CDR2 FQNEAQ come from the germline V gene (reference sequence). The chain joins TRBV7-9 to TRBJ2-5; 9 bases fit TRBD2. This TCR was recovered from a woman in her twenties or thirties in good health and CMV-seropositive. Sequencing was done on a sample of PBMCs. CDR3 sequence reads: CSSTLGLAGNGETQYF. In DNA, the CDR3 is TGTTCCAGCACCCTCGGGCTAGCGGGGAACGGAGAGACCCAGTACTTC.